Below, 31 T cell receptor beta chains from the same sample are listed, as sequenced in a study of T cell responses to AZD1222 COVID-19 vaccine. The table came from immunoSEQ multiplex PCR; TCRdb's copy has only in-frame clones and leaves some out. The data hold some 150,000 clones, with more than 70% observed a single time. The sample consisted of peripheral blood, taken on day 0 of AZD1222 vaccination. The receptors derive from an adult in good health.

CDR3 bases: TGTGCCATTAGAGGAGGAAACAATCAGCCCCAGCATTTT. Its protein is CAIRGGNNQPQHF. The chain couples TRBV28 to TRBJ1-5, with D uncertain. Germline-derived CDR1 and CDR2 are MDHEN and SYDVKM. Trimming removed 10 bases at V and 3 bases at J, with 13 bases between. This CDR3 comprises 13 residues.

The chain links TRBV4-1 to TRBJ1-4; D unresolved. Trimming pared 2 bases from V and 0 bases from J, leaving 7 bases between. The germline CDR1 and CDR2 sequences are MGHRA and YSYEKL. This CDR3 is built from 15 residues. The CDR3 nucleotides are TGCGCCAGCAGCCAATTAATCGCAACTAATGAAAAACTGTTTTTT. This translates into CASSQLIATNEKLFF.

This chain links TRBV25-1 with TRBJ2-7; 14 nucleotides agree with TRBD2. CDR1 is MGHDK, CDR2 SYGVNS, per germline. V was clipped by 4 bases and J by 7 bases; unmatched bases: 6. This CDR3 comprises 15 residues. CDR3 amino acids: CASSGLAGGPREQYF. For the CDR3, the DNA is TGTGCCAGCAGTGGACTAGCGGGAGGGCCAAGGGAGCAGTACTTC.

This rearrangement joins TRBV7-3 to TRBJ2-1; unclear D gene. The CDR3 spans 15 residues. V was trimmed by 1 base and J by 6 bases, leaving 13 bases between them. CDR1 is SGHTA, CDR2 FQGTGA, per germline. This CDR3 reads CASSLMGFITNEQFF. Written as DNA, the CDR3 is TGTGCCAGCAGCTTAATGGGGTTCATTACCAATGAGCAGTTCTTC.

This chain joins TRBV6-5 and TRBJ2-1, with 9 nucleotides matching TRBD2. The J segment lost 9 bases and the V segment lost 2 bases, leaving 8 bases of the junction unmatched. CDR1 MNHEY and CDR2 SVGAGI come from the germline V gene. The CDR3 runs to 15 residues. For the CDR3, the DNA is TGTGCCAGCAGTTACGAGGATAGCGGGAGAGTTGAGCAGTTCTTC. The encoded protein is CASSYEDSGRVEQFF.

The V and J genes are TRBV28 and TRBJ1-2, with a tentative D call TRBD1 (6 bases). CDR3 length: 14 amino acids. The ends were cut back, 5 bases at V and 7 bases at J, with 17 bases in the middle. The V gene's germline CDR1 is MDHEN and CDR2 SYDVKM. CDR3 loop: CASSPTGTIFGYTF. The CDR3 region has the DNA TGTGCCAGCAGTCCGACCGGGACAATCTTTGGCTACACCTTC.

The V call is TRBV30, the J call TRBJ2-1; 7 bases align to TRBD2. The CDR3 covers 15 residues. V dropped 2 bases and J dropped 2; count of bases not matched to a gene: 6. The germline CDR1 and CDR2 sequences are GTSNPN and SVGIG (reference sequence). CDR3 sequence reads: CAWSSREEPYNEQFF. In nucleotides, the CDR3 is TGTGCCTGGAGTTCTCGGGAGGAACCCTACAATGAGCAGTTCTTC. Supplemented by reference TRBV30 and TRBJ2-1, the full variable domain reads SQTIHQWPATLVQPVGSPLSLECTVEGTSNPNLYWYRQAAGRGLQLLFYSVGIGQISSEVPQNLSASRPQDRQFILSSKKLLLSDSGFYLCAWSSREEPYNEQFFGPGTRLTVL.

This clone was seen only once. This chain links TRBV11-2 with TRBJ1-1; D perhaps matches TRBD1 (6 bases). This CDR3 comprises 15 residues. V lost 6 bases and J 11 bases, leaving 25 bases between the germline ends. The germline V gene has CDR1 SGHAT and CDR2 FQNNGV. The CDR3 sequence: CASRGLGGAAQGAFF. CDR3 sequence (DNA): TGTGCCAGCAGGGGTCTCGGGGGCGCCGCGCAGGGGGCTTTCTTT. Drawing the rest from reference TRBV11-2 and TRBJ1-1, the complete variable domain is EAGVAQSPRYKIIEKRQSVAFWCNPISGHATLYWYQQILGQGPKLLIQFQNNGVVDDSQLPKDRFSAERLKGVDSTLKIQPAKLEDSAVYLCASRGLGGAAQGAFFGQGTRLTVV.

Only a few counts were recorded for this clone. V is TRBV12-3 or TRBV12-4 and J is TRBJ1-2, with D unresolved. Trimming left V 8 bases short and J 8 bases short, with 12 bases between. The CDR3 length is 11 residues. CDR3 loop: CASVGVSGYTF. Here the CDR3 DNA reads TGTGCCAGCGTCGGGGTATCGGGCTACACCTTC.

The V call is TRBV27, the J call TRBJ1-1; D perhaps matches TRBD1 (6 bases). Germline lookup yields CDR1 MNHEY and CDR2 SMNVEV (reference sequence). V dropped 2 bases and J dropped 8 bases, with 18 bases sitting between them. The CDR3 consists of 15 residues. The CDR3 sequence: CASSLSSWGAGEAFF. The CDR3 DNA reads as TGTGCCAGCAGTTTAAGTAGTTGGGGGGCGGGCGAAGCTTTCTTT.

The V gene is TRBV14, the J gene TRBJ1-4, with D perhaps TRBD1 (6 bases). Germline loops: CDR1 SGHDN, CDR2 FVKESK. The CDR3 sequence is 18 residues long. V was trimmed by 4 bases and J by 2 bases, leaving 20 bases between them. The CDR3: CASSLIRGARGTNEKLFF. The CDR3 DNA reads as TGTGCCAGCAGCCTCATTCGGGGGGCGAGAGGGACTAATGAAAAACTGTTTTTT.

The gene calls are TRBV18 and TRBJ2-2; D not resolved. V was cut by 2 bases and J by 8 bases, with 9 bases left in between. CDR1 KGHSH and CDR2 LQKENI come from the germline V gene. This CDR3 has 13 amino acids. CDR3 residues: CASSPSSPGELFF. The CDR3 DNA follows: TGTGCCAGCTCACCAAGCAGTCCTGGGGAGCTGTTTTTT.

The rearrangement joins TRBV7-2 to TRBJ2-7, with D hard to call. V was trimmed by 1 base and J by 0 bases, leaving 13 bases between them. The CDR3 is 16 amino acids. Per germline, CDR1 SGHTA and CDR2 FQGNSA. In nucleotides, the CDR3 is TGTGCCAGCAGCTTAGGGCGAGACGGACGCTCCTACGAGCAGTACTTC. Its translation is CASSLGRDGRSYEQYF.

The chain has TRBV2 and TRBJ2-7; 13 bases agree with TRBD2. J was trimmed by 4 bases and V by 6 bases; bases with no gene match: 3. Looked up from germline, CDR1 is SNHLY and CDR2 is FYNNEI. The CDR3 totals 14 residues. The CDR3 bases are TGTGCCAGCAGGATGACTAGCGGGAGGTACGAGCAGTACTTC. The encoded protein is CASRMTSGRYEQYF.

This sequence joins TRBV25-1 and TRBJ2-1; perhaps TRBD2 as D (5 bases). Trimming took 8 bases from V and 8 from J, leaving 10 bases between them. This CDR3 contains 11 residues. Germline-derived CDR1 and CDR2 are MGHDK and SYGVNS. The CDR3 region is CASRGLDEQFF. The CDR3 DNA is TGTGCCAGCCGGGGTCTGGATGAGCAGTTCTTC.

Comment on this clone: At the DNA level, this CDR3 is encoded by other sequences in the same sample as well. Here the CDR3 reads CASSRGTGAYEQYF. The CDR3 DNA reads as TGTGCCAGCAGCCGCGGAACCGGGGCCTACGAGCAGTACTTC. This chain joins TRBV3-1 (or the pseudogene TRBV3-2) and TRBJ2-7, with a weak D call TRBD2 (5 bases). V shed 4 bases and J shed 2 bases, with 12 bases lying between them. In germline, CDR1 is LGHDT, CDR2 YNNKEL (reference sequence). The CDR3 sequence is 14 residues long.

The rearrangement uses TRBV5-4 and TRBJ2-1; 13 bases match TRBD2. This CDR3 contains 16 residues. In germline, CDR1 is SGHNT, CDR2 YYREEE (reference sequence). V lost 10 bases to trimming and J lost 5 bases; unmatched junction nucleotides: 12. The DNA for the CDR3 is TGTGCCTCAACGGGGACTAGCGGGACGACTGACAATGAGCAGTTCTTC. Translation gives CASTGTSGTTDNEQFF.

This rearrangement joins TRBV9 to TRBJ2-1; tentatively, D is TRBD1 (6 bases). Germline V CDR1 and CDR2: SGDLS, YYNGEE. This CDR3 is built from 14 residues. Trimming removed 4 bases from V and 5 bases from J, with 13 bases in between. The CDR3 nucleotides are TGTGCCAGCAGCACGTGGACAGAACACAATGAGCAGTTCTTC. Translation: CASSTWTEHNEQFF.

The CDR3 sequence is CASSLSDSTDTQYF. The CDR3 DNA sequence: TGTGCCAGCAGTTTATCCGATTCGACAGATACGCAGTATTTT. The chain uses TRBV27 and TRBJ2-3; D remains ambiguous. V shed 0 bases and J shed 3 bases, with 7 bases lying between them. Germline V gene data show CDR1 as MNHEY and CDR2 as SMNVEV (reference sequence). This CDR3 spans 14 amino acids.

This clone was seen a few times. The same CDR3 can be traced to other DNA sequences in this sample. CDR3 sequence: CASSQDPFYGYTF. CDR3 DNA: TGTGCCAGCAGCCAAGATCCCTTCTATGGCTACACCTTC. The chain uses TRBV3-1 (or the pseudogene TRBV3-2) and TRBJ1-2, with D unresolved. CDR1 is LGHDT and CDR2 is YNNKEL in the germline V gene (reference sequence). V gave up 0 bases and J gave up 4 bases, with 6 bases separating them. This CDR3 is built from 13 residues.

CDR3 sequence (DNA): TGTGCCAGCAGCTTAGTAAGGGGTACCCAGTACTTC. Amino acid sequence: CASSLVRGTQYF. The rearrangement links TRBV11-2 to TRBJ2-5, with D possibly matching TRBD1 (5 bases). The CDR3 length is 12 residues. V lost 1 base to trimming and J lost 8 bases, with 8 bases between them. Looked up from germline, CDR1 is SGHAT and CDR2 is FQNNGV.

This chain uses TRBV19 with TRBJ1-5; 8 nucleotides match TRBD1. Per germline, CDR1 LNHDA and CDR2 SQIVND (reference sequence). The CDR3 has 14 amino acids. The junction had 1 base not matched to a gene; V was cut back by 4 bases and J by 2 bases. The CDR3 DNA reads TGTGCCAGTAGTAAACAGGGGGGCAATCAGCCCCAGCATTTT. This sequence encodes CASSKQGGNQPQHF. Complete variable domain (other parts from reference TRBV19 and TRBJ1-5): DGGITQSPKYLFRKEGQNVTLSCEQNLNHDAMYWYRQDPGQGLRLIYYSQIVNDFQKGDIAEGYSVSREKKESFPLTVTSAQKNPTAFYLCASSKQGGNQPQHFGDGTRLSIL.

The chain links TRBV7-2 to TRBJ2-7; the match to TRBD1 covers 12 bases. CDR3 length equals 14 residues. Looked up from germline, CDR1 is SGHTA and CDR2 is FQGNSA. The V and J ends lost 3 bases and 7 bases, in that order; junction bases with no gene match: 4. CDR3 nucleotides: TGTGCCAGCAGCTTGGGACAGGGGGCGAAAGAGCAGTACTTC. It codes for CASSLGQGAKEQYF.

The genes are TRBV6-2 or TRBV6-3 and TRBJ2-1; 13 nucleotides line up with TRBD2. The CDR3 totals 15 residues. Germline-derived CDR1 and CDR2 are MNHEY and SVGEGT. The junction had 8 bases not matched to a gene; V was cut back by 6 bases and J by 9 bases. CDR3 sequence: CASSWTSGSVGEQFF. Here the CDR3 DNA reads TGTGCCAGCAGCTGGACTAGCGGGAGTGTGGGTGAGCAGTTCTTC.

This chain links TRBV5-6 with TRBJ1-3; no definite D call. Germline CDR1 and CDR2: SGHDT and YYEEEE. Trimming stripped 1 base from V and 0 bases from J, with 14 bases between. This CDR3 contains 17 residues. In nucleotides, the CDR3 is TGTGCCAGCAGCTTGAGCCTTAACTCACACTCTGGAAACACCATATATTTT. It codes for CASSLSLNSHSGNTIYF.

This sequence joins TRBV14 and TRBJ1-2, with D possibly matching TRBD1 (6 bases). Germline lookup yields CDR1 SGHDN and CDR2 FVKESK. The CDR3 loop spans 13 amino acids. The V and J ends lost 2 bases and 5 bases respectively, with 9 bases between them. In DNA, the CDR3 is TGTGCCAGCAGCCAACTGGGGGCGTATGGCTACACCTTC. It encodes CASSQLGAYGYTF.

The chain links TRBV18 to TRBJ2-3, with 11 bases fitting TRBD1. With 1 base clipped from V and 4 bases from J, the junction kept 4 bases outside the gene matches. From germline, CDR1 is KGHSH and CDR2 LQKENI. This CDR3 has 16 amino acids. The CDR3 DNA reads as TGTGCCAGCTCACCACTGGGACAGGGGGTCCCAGATACGCAGTATTTT. Its translation is CASSPLGQGVPDTQYF.

This chain links TRBV5-4 with TRBJ1-4; 8 nucleotides agree with TRBD1. The CDR3 runs 16 residues. The trim removed 0 bases at V and 7 bases at J, leaving 8 bases unmatched. Germline V gene lookup returns CDR1 SGHNT and CDR2 YYREEE (reference sequence). CDR3 DNA sequence: TGTGCCAGCAGCTTGGGCCGCAGGGGGCAGGCTGAAAAACTGTTTTTT. This codes for CASSLGRRGQAEKLFF. The variable domain in full, with the rest retrieved from reference TRBV5-4 and TRBJ1-4, is ETGVTQSPTHLIKTRGQQVTLRCSSQSGHNTVSWYQQALGQGPQFIFQYYREEENGRGNFPPRFSGLQFPNYSSELNVNALELDDSALYLCASSLGRRGQAEKLFFGSGTQLSVL.

V and J are TRBV7-2 and TRBJ1-5; possibly TRBD1 for D (6 bases). Germline CDR1 reads SGHTA; CDR2 reads FQGNSA. There are 13 residues in the CDR3. V gave up 2 bases and J gave up 7 bases, with 9 bases separating them. This chain's CDR3 is CASSLSGTQPQHF. The CDR3 DNA is TGTGCCAGCAGCTTATCAGGGACACAGCCCCAGCATTTT.

The chain is built from TRBV28 and TRBJ1-5, with D possibly being TRBD1 (6 bases). CDR1 is MDHEN and CDR2 is SYDVKM in the germline V gene. Trimming left V 4 bases short and J 4 bases short, with 14 bases between. The CDR3 sequence is 15 residues long. The CDR3 DNA follows: TGTGCCAGCAGTTCAGGGGACCGCAGAAATCAGCCCCAGCATTTT. Translation gives CASSSGDRRNQPQHF.

V is TRBV9 and J is TRBJ2-7; 7 bases are a match to TRBD2. With V trimmed by 0 bases and J by 3 bases, 9 bases remained unmatched. Germline V gene data show CDR1 as SGDLS and CDR2 as YYNGEE. CDR3 length: 16 residues. The CDR3 protein is CASSVGPGGSYYEQYF. CDR3 DNA: TGTGCCAGCAGCGTAGGCCCAGGCGGGAGTTACTACGAGCAGTACTTC. Full variable domain (outside the CDR3, taken from reference TRBV9 and TRBJ2-7): DSGVTQTPKHLITATGQRVTLRCSPRSGDLSVYWYQQSLDQGLQFLIQYYNGEERAKGNILERFSAQQFPDLHSELNLSSLELGDSALYFCASSVGPGGSYYEQYFGPGTRLTVT.